This TCR beta chain emerged from a study of naive and memory T cell subsets. The beta constant-region primer was an equimolar mix of two oligonucleotides covering TRBC1 and TRBC2. Nested alpha and beta constant-region primers with the SP2 primer drove four PCR rounds on ligated cDNA. Using its own MiXCR run on the UMI-ligation and nested PCR reads, TCRdb lists one record per CDR3 protein. The sample gives tens of thousands of distinct CDR3 sequences, around 10% of which show up once; about 0.14% is in the top ten. This clonotype was seen only a few times. Its antigen is not identified. After the first PCR, alpha and beta chain libraries were processed separately. The CDR3 sequence is 16 residues long. Germline V gene sequence: CDR1 KGHSH, CDR2 LQKENI. V lost 0 bases, J lost 1 base, and 3 bases stayed unmatched. Regarding the study as a whole: Each distinct alpha or beta sequence counts as one clonotype. The power law exponent of TCR abundance differed between naive and memory cells. Naive repertoires, especially CD8, held a few larger clonotypes, possibly memory cells re-expressing CD45RA.

The genes are TRBV18 and TRBJ2-1, with 7 bases lining up with TRBD1. Sample: naive CD4+ T cells from blood. The receptor comes from a human donor in good health. Here the CDR3 reads CASSPPGTVSYNEQFF. DNA for the CDR3: TGTGCCAGCTCACCACCCGGGACAGTGTCCTACAATGAGCAGTTCTTC.